This T cell receptor beta chain was identified in a study of cytomegalovirus exposure and HLA in healthy donors. Study conclusions and caveats: The study labeled fewer than 200 TCR beta chains cytomegalovirus-associated. The authors confirmed in vitro that a few CMV-associated chains were specific for CMV antigens. Most TCR sequences were uncommon, yet certain public TCRs appeared in many donors.

CDR1 is PRHDT and CDR2 is FYEKMQ in the germline V gene (reference sequence). V gave up 5 bases and J gave up 5 bases; unmatched junction bases: 10. The CDR3 totals 17 residues. TCRdb's table, derived via immunoSEQ multiplex PCR, lists solely in-frame clones and lacks some. The repertoire holds around 190,000 clones, 85% seen once, with roughly 15% in the top ten. With respect to this clone: Its antigen is unidentified.

The donors were part of the roughly 130-subject validation cohort, which stood apart from the roughly 700-subject first cohort. The V and J genes are TRBV13 and TRBJ2-5, with 14 bases fitting TRBD2. The clonotype originates from a young man in good health and CMV-seropositive. The material sequenced was PBMCs. DNA of the CDR3: TGTGCCAGCAGCCCCACCGGGACTAGCGGGGGCCGGGAGACCCAGTACTTC. Its translation: CASSPTGTSGGRETQYF.